These T cell receptor beta chains were read from a single sample in a study of blood T cell repertoires in COVID-19. Some clones are missing from TCRdb's copy, which holds only in-frame ones; the method was immunoSEQ multiplex PCR. The sample has some 96,000 clones; about 88% are singletons. Sequenced: peripheral blood. The receptors stem from a man aged 80 or over with acute or convalescent COVID-19. The CDR3 runs from the conserved cysteine through the conserved F or W. The D gene is left open where the match is weak.

J,V,D,CDR3
TRBJ2-7,TRBV5-1,TRBD1,CASSLDRGREQYF
TRBJ2-1,TRBV30,-,CAWSPGGVRGDEQFF
TRBJ2-1,TRBV4-2,-,CASSQEQGTYNEQFF
TRBJ1-3,TRBV27,-,CASRDSSGNTIYF
TRBJ2-3,TRBV11-1,-,CASSLISSTDTQYF
TRBJ2-1,TRBV5-1,TRBD2,CASSLDQRDSYNEQFF
TRBJ2-3,TRBV4-1,TRBD1,CASSQGQGAADTQYF
TRBJ2-7,TRBV15,-,CATSRVPPNEQYF
TRBJ2-2,TRBV3-1/TRBV3-2,TRBD2,CASSRLAGGRGELFF
TRBJ2-2,TRBV6-2/TRBV6-3,-,CASSYSSGYSGTGELFF
TRBJ1-1,TRBV28,TRBD1,CASSLHRGIYTEAFF
TRBJ2-1,TRBV28,TRBD2,CASSITGTSGRYNEQFF
TRBJ2-6,TRBV18,-,CASSPSLEWGPNSGANVLTF
TRBJ2-1,TRBV7-2,-,CASSFGQSYNEQFF
TRBJ1-2,TRBV28,-,CASVEGGTVNYGYTF
TRBJ2-3,TRBV7-2,-,CASSPGTSTDTQYF
TRBJ1-1,TRBV29-1,-,CSVGQTLNTEAFF
TRBJ1-4,TRBV6-2/TRBV6-3,-,CASSYELGAGEKLFF
TRBJ1-1,TRBV28,-,CAASWSTNTEAFF
TRBJ2-5,TRBV19,TRBD2,CASRKVAGVRETQYF
TRBJ2-7,TRBV9,TRBD1,CASSVGGPDRTQRYEQYF
TRBJ1-2,TRBV19,-,CASTARRGREYGYTF
TRBJ1-4,TRBV5-4,-,CASSQEGTNEKLFF
TRBJ1-6,TRBV5-8,-,CASSLVGGSNSPLHF
TRBJ2-2,TRBV4-3,-,CASSQDRNTGELFF
TRBJ2-7,TRBV6-1,TRBD1,CASSEIGGRIYEQYF
TRBJ2-7,TRBV11-2,-,CASSFSGYEQYF
TRBJ1-5,TRBV18,-,CASSPRADQPQHF
TRBJ2-1,TRBV4-3,TRBD2,CASSLAPLAGSFDEQFF
TRBJ1-5,TRBV28,TRBD1,CASRQQGGNQPQHF
TRBJ2-1,TRBV5-1,-,CASSLAGIAYNEQFF
TRBJ2-2,TRBV5-1,-,CASMSTGELFF
TRBJ2-1,TRBV3-1/TRBV3-2,-,CASSPGRAVPYNEQFF
TRBJ2-5,TRBV7-7,TRBD2,CASSPASGRGETQYF
TRBJ2-7,TRBV4-3,-,CASSQDGTYEQYF
TRBJ1-1,TRBV6-2/TRBV6-3,-,CASSWSRDTEAFF
TRBJ2-7,TRBV11-2,TRBD2,CASSSSGASYEQYF